This entry concerns a single T cell receptor (beta chain). Researchers ran the PCR with 60 Vbeta and 13 Jbeta primers. Produced via immunoSEQ multiplex PCR; TCRdb's table is partial and in-frame only. Of 100,000 or so clones listed, around 80% are singletons. V dropped 2 bases and J dropped 3 bases, with 7 bases sitting between them. Germline CDR1 is GTSNPN and CDR2 is SVGIG (reference sequence). The CDR3 is made up of 12 amino acids. This sample is drawn from a study of cytomegalovirus exposure and HLA in healthy donors. This rearrangement joins TRBV30 to TRBJ1-1; D unclear. This TCR was recovered from a man under 40 in good health and CMV-seropositive. Material: PBMCs. CDR3 in DNA: TGTGCCTGGAGTCTGAGTCACACTGAAGCTTTCTTT. Protein: CAWSLSHTEAFF.